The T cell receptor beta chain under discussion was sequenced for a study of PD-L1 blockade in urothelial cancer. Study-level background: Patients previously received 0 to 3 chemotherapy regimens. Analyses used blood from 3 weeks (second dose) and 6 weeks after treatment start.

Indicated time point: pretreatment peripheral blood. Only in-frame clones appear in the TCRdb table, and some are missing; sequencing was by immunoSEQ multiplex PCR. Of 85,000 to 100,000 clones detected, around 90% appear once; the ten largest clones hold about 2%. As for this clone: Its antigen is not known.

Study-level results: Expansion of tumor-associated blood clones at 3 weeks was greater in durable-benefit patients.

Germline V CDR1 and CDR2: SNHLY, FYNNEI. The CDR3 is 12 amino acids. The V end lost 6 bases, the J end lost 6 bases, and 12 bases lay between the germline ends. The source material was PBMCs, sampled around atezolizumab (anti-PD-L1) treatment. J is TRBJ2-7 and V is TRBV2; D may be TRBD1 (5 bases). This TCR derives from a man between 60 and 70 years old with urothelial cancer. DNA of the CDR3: TGTGCCAGCAGCAGGGTAGTCTCCGAGCAGTACTTC. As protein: CASSRVVSEQYF. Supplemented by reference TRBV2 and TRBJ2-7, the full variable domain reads EPEVTQTPSHQVTQMGQEVILRCVPISNHLYFYWYRQILGQKVEFLVSFYNNEISEKSEIFDDQFSVERPDGSNFTLKIRSTKLEDSAMYFCASSRVVSEQYFGPGTRLTVT.